This T cell receptor (beta chain) was recorded in a study of shared clonotypes between healthy human individuals. Study-level background: Used for every donor were three CD4 naive, three CD4 memory, two CD8 naive and one CD8 memory plate.

In the case of this clone: The antigen is unknown. This sample includes further DNA sequences coding for the same CDR3.

Findings of the study overall: It was the non-shared clonotypes that had lower generation probabilities than clonotypes shared by all four donors.

Measured with immunoSEQ multiplex PCR; TCRdb has only the in-frame clones, and not every one. Counted here are about 2 million clones, just under 95% occurring once; the ten biggest clones make up 1.2%. The CDR3 runs to 13 residues. V dropped 2 bases and J dropped 3 bases, with 8 bases sitting between them. Germline values: CDR1 MGHRA, CDR2 YSYEKL. In the naive CD8 group, cells lacked CD45RO and were positively selected for CCR7, so terminally differentiated effector memory CD45RA+ cells were left out. V usage is TRBV4-1 and J usage is TRBJ2-7; D is unresolved. Material: naive CD8+ T cells sorted from blood. This sequence originates from a young man in good health. CDR3 coding DNA: TGCGCCAGCAGCCAAAGGTCAGACTACGAGCAGTACTTC. Its translation: CASSQRSDYEQYF.